A single T cell receptor beta chain is shown here with its context. This clone has more than one count but fewer than ten. Its antigen has not been determined. Per-base qualities were not stored, and no clone one base away is much larger. The immunoSEQ Assay, a bias-controlled multiplex PCR, was used to amplify TCRbeta CDR3 regions from genomic DNA. Under the source paper's analysis protocol: The number of nucleated cells in each sample was estimated by amplification of reference gene primers within the assay. To quantify the absolute abundance of each unique TCRbeta CDR3 rearrangement, sequence reads were collapsed and filtered. For each sample, productive Simpson clonality was calculated by taking the square root of Simpson's diversity index across productive rearrangements. TCRdb provides this immuneACCESS table in a form limited to in-frame rearrangements. Some clones are lacking; in checked studies, under half of them reflect an unresolved V gene, and why the rest are absent is not known. That table is the source of V, J and clone size, and D and trimming were worked out from the DNA. The table for this sample lists roughly 100,000 clones; around 75% of them were counted only once. The ten largest clonotypes hold approximately 0.88% of the sample.

The sample comes from a study of blood T cell repertoires in COVID-19 (TCRdb year 2020). Regarding the research as a whole: Collaborator samples came from the United States, Italy and Spain and covered acute and convalescent phases of COVID-19. The prospective study material was composed of cDNA or gDNA derived from T cells, B-cell-depleted T cells, or PBMCs. Subjects who had been exposed to COVID-19, were actively infected with it, or had recovered from it provided the deeply sampled blood TCRbeta repertoires that made up the dataset. The repertoires were made available in a free public database intended to serve as a resource for research on the immune response to SARS-CoV-2. The samples were drawn from two sources: the first 160 participants of the ongoing ImmuneRACE study, and approximately 1,300 subjects contributed by 6 global collaborators. Nearly every sample came with metadata listing a de-identified subject ID, COVID-19 status, age in years and sex. HLA class I and class II types, where available, came from metadata supplied by the sample provider rather than from assay-based typing.

Collaborating institutions collected whole blood in K2EDTA tubes following their own protocols. For TCRbeta analysis, collaborators shipped samples in one of three forms: frozen whole blood, isolated PBMCs, or DNA extracted from either of those sample types. Compared with germline, V lacks 6 bases and J lacks 6 bases; bases without a gene match: 12. From the cysteine through the phenylalanine, the CDR3 covers 16 amino acids. Only the CDR3 portion is preserved as DNA: 48 bases, with reading frame beginning at the first base. From the germline V gene (reference sequence), CDR1 is LGHDT and CDR2 is YNNKEL. The study at large found these results: Clinical and demographic metadata were provided uncurated, with the amount varying by source and participant.

The chain was built from TRBV3-1 (or the pseudogene TRBV3-2) and TRBJ2-1; 9 bases in the junction line up with TRBD1. This clonotype originated in a human donor with acute or convalescent COVID-19. The donor label of this sample is uncertain. Sequenced input: peripheral blood. The encoded CDR3 is CASRDTGQGRSNEQFF. The sequenced DNA: TGTGCCAGCAGGGACACCGGACAGGGGCGAAGCAATGAGCAGTTCTTC.